This TCR beta chain came from a study of cytomegalovirus exposure and HLA in healthy donors. V lost 4 bases, J lost 0 bases, and 7 bases stayed unmatched. The V gene's germline CDR1 is SGHNT and CDR2 YYREEE (reference sequence). CDR3 size: 16 residues. Researchers ran the PCR with 60 Vbeta and 13 Jbeta primers. Libraries were prepared by immunoSEQ multiplex PCR; TCRdb keeps only in-frame clonotypes and omits some of them. The sample comprises roughly 110,000 clones, around 85% of which are singletons, and approximately 2.1% rests with the top ten. The receptor was derived from a man aged 25 to 40 in good health and CMV-seronegative. The sequencing input was PBMCs. The genes are TRBV5-4 and TRBJ2-3; 8 nucleotides align to TRBD2. CDR3 nucleotides: TGTGCCAGCAGCCGCGGACTAGCCGTCAGCACAGATACGCAGTATTTT. Encoded protein: CASSRGLAVSTDTQYF.